This is a list of T cell receptor beta chains from one sample in a study of blood T cells in healthy people across ages. In TCRdb, the 5' RACE reads were re-called with MiXCR into one record per CDR3 protein. The data hold about 640,000 distinct CDR3 sequences, with 58% observed a single time. Sample: blood. The receptors come from a man between 60 and 75 years old in good health. Each CDR3 is given with its conserved first and last residue. A D gene is named only where the DNA matches it firmly. Where a row states a size, it is once, few, many or the class of an expanded clone; other rows omit it.

TRBJ1-5	NA	TRBV7-2	NA	CASSFRVNQPQHF	TGTGCCAGCAGCTTCAGGGTCAATCAGCCCCAGCATTTT
TRBJ1-2	NA	TRBV6-5	NA	CASSYSKGYGYTF	TGTGCCAGCAGTTACTCTAAGGGCTATGGCTACACCTTC
TRBJ2-5	NA	TRBV18	few	CASSPSDSLQTQYF	TGTGCCAGCTCACCTTCGGACAGCCTCCAGACCCAGTACTTC
TRBJ2-5	TRBD2	TRBV29-1	few	CSVEGGGVDETQYF	TGCAGCGTTGAAGGCGGGGGGGTTGATGAGACCCAGTACTTC
TRBJ1-4	NA	TRBV5-1	few	CASAKNREEKLFF	TGCGCCAGCGCGAAAAACCGAGAGGAAAAACTGTTTTTT
TRBJ2-3	NA	TRBV4-2	few	CASGLGGTDTQYF	TGTGCCAGCGGCCTAGGGGGCACAGATACGCAGTATTTT
TRBJ1-2	NA	TRBV11-2	few	CASSLDPIVGYTF	TGTGCCAGCAGCTTAGACCCAATAGTGGGCTACACCTTC
TRBJ1-2	TRBD1	TRBV20-1	NA	CSARAPGAGGNYGYTF	TGCAGTGCTAGGGCTCCTGGGGCAGGGGGAAACTATGGCTACACCTTC
TRBJ2-3	TRBD2	TRBV12-3/TRBV12-4	NA	CASSPRGRGGAADVQYF	TGTGCCAGCAGTCCCAGGGGCCGGGGGGGCGCGGCAGATGTGCAGTATTTT
TRBJ1-4	TRBD1	TRBV20-1	NA	CSTRGTGGREKLFF	TGCAGTACTAGGGGGACAGGGGGCAGGGAAAAACTGTTTTTT
TRBJ2-5	TRBD2	TRBV7-2	NA	CASSFAGGAGGDEQYF	TGTGCCAGCAGCTTTGCCGGGGGAGCCGGGGGGGATGAGCAGTACTTC
TRBJ1-6	NA	TRBV6-1	few	CASRKDSDNSPLHF	TGTGCCAGCAGGAAGGACAGTGATAATTCACCCCTCCACTTT
TRBJ2-1	NA	TRBV7-9	few	CASSFSNEQFF	TGTGCCAGCAGCTTCAGTAATGAGCAGTTCTTC
TRBJ2-7	NA	TRBV6-1	NA	CASSEEIGQIYEQYF	TGTGCCAGCAGTGAAGAAATTGGACAGATATACGAGCAGTACTTC
TRBJ1-2	TRBD1	TRBV5-1	NA	CASSFKGAGGYTF	TGCGCCAGCAGCTTCAAGGGGGCGGGAGGCTACACCTTC
TRBJ2-3	NA	TRBV5-1	few	CASSLGLDADTQYF	TGCGCCAGCAGCTTGGGACTGGACGCAGATACGCAGTATTTT